The 12 T cell receptor beta chains given below trace back to one sample, sequenced in a study of graft-versus-host responses after intestinal transplantation. Profiled with immunoSEQ multiplex PCR; TCRdb holds only in-frame clones, not every one. The sample records some 110,000 clones, around 94% being singletons. Their recognized antigens are unknown. The sample was unstimulated CD4+ T cells sorted from spleen or lymph node cells, taken before transplant. Receptor source: a human donor who was the organ donor for an intestinal transplant.

The chain couples TRBV30 to TRBJ1-5; 7 nucleotides line up with TRBD1. With V trimmed by 7 bases and J by 0 bases, 3 bases remained unmatched. From germline, CDR1 is GTSNPN and CDR2 SVGIG (reference sequence). The CDR3 runs 13 residues. This CDR3 reads CASGQNSNQPQHF. CDR3 coding DNA: TGTGCCTCGGGACAGAATAGCAATCAGCCCCAGCATTTT.

The rearrangement uses TRBV2 and TRBJ2-3; D gene uncertain. The CDR3 has 15 amino acids. V was pared by 1 base and J by 0 bases, with 8 bases between. From germline, CDR1 is SNHLY and CDR2 FYNNEI. The CDR3 nucleotides read TGTGCCAGCAGTGAAGGCCAGCCCAGCACAGATACGCAGTATTTT. This encodes CASSEGQPSTDTQYF. The full variable domain, rest sourced from reference TRBV2 and TRBJ2-3, is EPEVTQTPSHQVTQMGQEVILRCVPISNHLYFYWYRQILGQKVEFLVSFYNNEISEKSEIFDDQFSVERPDGSNFTLKIRSTKLEDSAMYFCASSEGQPSTDTQYFGPGTRLTVL.

J is TRBJ1-1 and V is TRBV29-1; TRBD1 matches at 12 bases. Germline assignment: CDR1 SQVTM and CDR2 ANQGSEA. With V trimmed by 7 bases and J by 5 bases, 5 bases remained unmatched. The CDR3 spans 13 residues. CDR3 sequence reads: CSAGTGGFTEAFF. CDR3 DNA: TGCAGCGCTGGGACAGGGGGCTTTACTGAAGCTTTCTTT.

With regard to this clone: The identical CDR3 is also encoded by other nucleotide sequences in the sample. V usage is TRBV5-1 and J usage is TRBJ2-5; TRBD1 aligns across 8 bases. The V segment lost 0 bases and the J segment 5 bases; nucleotides outside the gene matches: 12. CDR1 SGHRS and CDR2 YFSETQ come from the germline V gene. This CDR3 is built from 17 residues. CDR3: CASSLDRGAREGETQYF. The CDR3 nucleotides read TGCGCCAGCAGCTTGGACAGGGGGGCGCGCGAGGGGGAGACCCAGTACTTC.

The CDR3 sequence: CASSILDRSYEQYF. DNA for the CDR3: TGTGCCAGTAGTATTCTTGACAGATCTTACGAGCAGTACTTC. The chain joins TRBV19 to TRBJ2-7; possible D gene TRBD1, 5 bases. This CDR3 contains 14 residues. Trimming left V 3 bases short and J 4 bases short, with 13 bases between. Germline-derived CDR1 and CDR2 are LNHDA and SQIVND (reference sequence).

The V and J genes are TRBV5-8 and TRBJ1-2, with unresolved D. The CDR3 sequence is 14 residues long. Trimming stripped 4 bases from V and 5 bases from J, with 15 bases between. CDR1 SGHTS and CDR2 YDEGEE come from the germline V gene. CDR3 DNA: TGTGCCAGCAGCCAAGATGGGTTTTTTTATGGCTACACCTTC. It codes for CASSQDGFFYGYTF.

The chain combines TRBV29-1 with TRBJ2-5; possibly TRBD1 for D (7 bases). Germline V gene sequence: CDR1 SQVTM, CDR2 ANQGSEA. The length of the CDR3 is 15 residues. V lost 0 bases to trimming and J lost 4 bases, with 15 bases between them. In DNA, the CDR3 is TGCAGCGTTGAAGATCCCTTCCAGGGGGGAGAGACCCAGTACTTC. This translates into CSVEDPFQGGETQYF.

This chain uses TRBV6-6 with TRBJ2-7, with D uncertain. CDR1 is MNHNY and CDR2 is SVGAGI in the germline V gene (reference sequence). Deletions cut 7 bases from V and 5 bases from J, with 18 bases between. CDR3 length equals 14 residues. CDR3 sequence: CASTRSLGFHEQYF. As DNA, the CDR3 is TGTGCCAGCACCCGTTCGTTGGGTTTCCACGAGCAGTACTTC.

V usage is TRBV4-1 and J usage is TRBJ2-4; D remains ambiguous. This CDR3 contains 16 residues. Germline V gene lookup returns CDR1 MGHRA and CDR2 YSYEKL. Trimming cost V 1 base and J 0 bases, with 10 bases left between them. Written as DNA, the CDR3 is TGCGCCAGCAGCCAAGTCGTATTGAAAGCCAAAAACATTCAGTACTTC. This translates into CASSQVVLKAKNIQYF.

The rearrangement uses TRBV5-8 and TRBJ1-5, with D possibly matching TRBD1 (5 bases). Looked up from germline, CDR1 is SGHTS and CDR2 is YDEGEE. The length of the CDR3 is 15 residues. The V and J ends lost 10 bases and 0 bases respectively, with 17 bases between them. The CDR3 sequence: CAAGAPLYSNQPQHF. For the CDR3, the DNA is TGTGCCGCCGGGGCCCCTCTTTATAGCAATCAGCCCCAGCATTTT.

The chain couples TRBV19 to TRBJ1-1; D perhaps matches TRBD1 (5 bases). Trimming took 5 bases from V and 5 from J, leaving 18 bases between them. CDR1 LNHDA and CDR2 SQIVND come from the germline V gene (reference sequence). The CDR3 is 15 residues long. The CDR3 spells CASSDRGTKGTEAFF. CDR3 nucleotides: TGTGCCAGTAGTGACCGGGGCACGAAAGGGACTGAAGCTTTCTTT. Full variable domain (remainder filled in from reference TRBV19 and TRBJ1-1): DGGITQSPKYLFRKEGQNVTLSCEQNLNHDAMYWYRQDPGQGLRLIYYSQIVNDFQKGDIAEGYSVSREKKESFPLTVTSAQKNPTAFYLCASSDRGTKGTEAFFGQGTRLTVV.

The genes are TRBV4-2 and TRBJ2-2, with 9 bases aligning to TRBD2. Germline V gene sequence: CDR1 LGHNA, CDR2 YNFKEQ. This CDR3 is 18 amino acids long. J was trimmed by 3 bases and V by 0 bases; bases with no gene match: 8. The DNA of the CDR3 is TGTGCCAGCAGCCAAGATCTTGCGGGAGGGATATACACCGGGGAGCTGTTTTTT. Translation gives CASSQDLAGGIYTGELFF.